This entry is about one T cell receptor (beta chain). This clonotype occurred many times. This receptor's antigen is unknown. No per-base quality is available; no much larger clone lies one base away. Receptors were amplified or captured by PCR. The sample was run on an Illumina HiSeq 4000. Bulk TCR libraries were made following a previously described method, with the TCR primers given in Table S5. The Qiagen AllPrep DNA/RNA kit was used to purify total RNA. Before any analysis, reads coming from multiple sequencing runs of the same library were combined into one pool. The authors' analysis ran thus. Only reads with exact TCR constant sequence were kept, trimmed to 150 nt, and grouped by their 12-nt molecular barcodes. Reads within each barcode group were sub-clustered using a 15% Levenshtein threshold, and quality-weighted consensus sequences were constructed for each RNA molecule. Non-functional sequences were discarded, and so were lower-count sequences lying one edit away from another sequence. On the basis of fitting two negative binomial distributions, barcode sub-clusters with fewer than 20% of the maximum read count were discarded. In TCRdb, the public reads were trimmed at Q25 with fastp and aligned with MiXCR, with productive beta chains retained. Entries that share a CDR3 protein sequence are merged under the most common genes and DNA. The V and J calls were not made by the authors but by TCRdb's processing. The sample table shows just under 65,000 distinct CDR3 sequences, and less than 20% are seen once. The ten most abundant clones make up over 1.2% of the sample.

The germline V and J ends show losses of 5 bases and 2 bases respectively, and no gene match explains 6 bases of the junction. The germline V gene encodes CDR1 SEHNR and CDR2 FQNEAQ (reference sequence). From the cysteine up to the phenylalanine, the CDR3 has a length of 14 residues. CDR3 DNA only is kept here, 42 bases in frame from base 1. Naive CD8 T cell libraries were made from approximately 22,000 to 940,000 sorted cells using 10%, 30% or 50% of purified RNA. On a BD FACSAria II, naive CD8 T cells were FACS-sorted as CD8+CD4-CCR7+CD45RA+ and collected into RLT Plus buffer. Nine to eleven TCR copies' worth of Jurkat RNA were spiked into about 20,000-1,100,000 naive CD8 T cell samples to test detection sensitivity. CD8 T cells were enriched with RosetteSep CD8+ T Cell Enrichment Cocktail and Ficoll-Paque, followed by ACK red cell lysis. This sample was included in a study of molecular identifiers for immune sequencing clone quantification (dated by TCRdb to 2016 to 2018). The study in broad terms: In a replicate experiment, RNA from roughly 20,000 or 100,000 naive CD8 T cells was split into five aliquots, four of which were sequenced. This methods study benchmarked molecular-identifier clustering-based TCR repertoire sequencing (MIDCIRS) and TCR RNA copy counting, using CD8 T cells to do so.

Study-wide conclusions, independent of this receptor: In CMV-specific effector cells, clones with more than 20 RNA copies accounted for over 97% of molecules, whereas in naive cells such clones accounted for under 1%. Around 2.8 recovered TCR RNA copies per cell were obtained by modeling, versus about 10 by digital PCR, implying a capture efficiency of 25% to 30%. When barcode sub-clustering was omitted, TCR diversity was inflated by chimeric consensus sequences, with chimeras reaching as high as 47%. Spiked-in Jurkat TCR RNA equivalent to a single cell was reported to be detectable even among approximately 1 million naive CD8 T cells. The sizes of highly expanded clones could end up underestimated when identical TCR molecules share a barcode. The naive libraries included spiked-in Jurkat TCR RNA (about ten copies' worth), and this RNA is not part of the donor repertoire.

The chain is assembled from TRBV7-9 and TRBJ2-7; 7 central bases correspond to TRBD2. Material: naive CD8+ T cells from blood, with Jurkat cell RNA spiked in. The cell subset or site label for this specimen denotes: FACS-sorted CD8+CD4-CCR7+CD45RA+ naive T cells. The receptor comes from a human donor in good health. Some libraries in this study had Jurkat cell RNA spiked in. Here is the DNA: TGTGCCAGCAGCCCCCCCGGGACTACCTACGAGCAGTACTTC. The encoded protein is CASSPPGTTYEQYF.